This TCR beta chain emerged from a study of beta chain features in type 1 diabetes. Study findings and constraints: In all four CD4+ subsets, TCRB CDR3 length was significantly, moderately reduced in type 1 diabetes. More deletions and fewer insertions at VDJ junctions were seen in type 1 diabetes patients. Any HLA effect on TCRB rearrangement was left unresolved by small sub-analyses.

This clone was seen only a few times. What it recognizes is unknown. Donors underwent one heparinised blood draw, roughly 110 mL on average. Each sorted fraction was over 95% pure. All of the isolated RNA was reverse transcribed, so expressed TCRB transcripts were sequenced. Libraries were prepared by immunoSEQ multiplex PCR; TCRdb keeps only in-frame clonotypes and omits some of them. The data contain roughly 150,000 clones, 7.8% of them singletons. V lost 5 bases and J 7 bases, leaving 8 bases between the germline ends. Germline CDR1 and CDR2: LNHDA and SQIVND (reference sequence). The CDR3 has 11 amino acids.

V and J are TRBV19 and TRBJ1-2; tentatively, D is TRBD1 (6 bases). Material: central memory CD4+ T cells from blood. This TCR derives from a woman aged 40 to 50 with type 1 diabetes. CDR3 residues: CASSYRAGYTF. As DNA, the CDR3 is TGTGCCAGTAGTTACAGGGCTGGCTACACCTTC.